The next 12 T cell receptor beta chains were all read from a single sample in a study of response to subunit inactivated influenza vaccine. TCRdb itself ran the RT-PCR reads through MiXCR, one entry per CDR3 protein. The table shows roughly 700,000 distinct CDR3 sequences, with 11% to 15% occurring only once. The source material was PBMCs from blood, sampled less than 15 days before vaccination. The receptors were gathered from a man aged 45-60 years who received an inactivated influenza vaccine.

The gene calls are TRBV5-1 and TRBJ2-7; no clear D gene. The CDR3 runs 14 residues. Germline CDR1 is SGHRS and CDR2 is YFSETQ. V lost 0 bases to trimming and J lost 2 bases, with 9 bases between them. CDR3 protein: CASSLAAEPYEQYF. The CDR3 bases are TGCGCCAGCAGCTTGGCCGCTGAGCCCTACGAGCAGTACTTC.

This chain links TRBV7-9 with TRBJ1-5; D might be TRBD1 (5 bases). The V gene's germline CDR1 is SEHNR and CDR2 FQNEAQ (reference sequence). The CDR3 sequence is 16 residues long. Trimming removed 5 bases at V and 1 base at J, with 15 bases between. CDR3 protein: CASSPLRGESNQPQHF. CDR3 DNA sequence: TGTGCCAGCAGCCCGCTGCGGGGGGAGAGCAATCAGCCCCAGCATTTT.

The table lists this clonotype with a few counts. J is TRBJ2-5 and V is TRBV25-1; a weak D match, TRBD2 (6 bases). V was cut by 4 bases and J by 4 bases, with 19 bases left in between. Germline V gene data show CDR1 as MGHDK and CDR2 as SYGVNS. This CDR3 spans 16 amino acids. CDR3 DNA sequence: TGTGCCAGCAGTGGAGTTGTTAGCGGTCGCGCAGAGACCCAGTACTTC. It is translated as CASSGVVSGRAETQYF.

This clonotype was counted many times. This rearrangement joins TRBV28 to TRBJ1-2, with 8 bases aligning to TRBD1. The CDR3 is 15 residues long. V lost 6 bases to trimming and J lost 4 bases; unmatched junction nucleotides: 10. Germline lookup yields CDR1 MDHEN and CDR2 SYDVKM. The CDR3 sequence is CASRADGQGTYGYTF. In nucleotides, the CDR3 is TGTGCCAGCAGGGCCGATGGACAGGGAACCTATGGCTACACCTTC.

This chain's CDR3 is CASSQVRKGYFYEQYF. For the CDR3, the DNA is TGTGCCAGCAGCCAAGTACGAAAAGGTTACTTTTACGAGCAGTACTTC. The chain joins TRBV14 to TRBJ2-7, with D hard to call. The CDR3 sequence is 16 residues long. Trimming took 1 base from V and 4 from J, leaving 17 bases between them. Looked up from germline, CDR1 is SGHDN and CDR2 is FVKESK. Full variable domain (remainder filled in from reference TRBV14 and TRBJ2-7): EAGVTQFPSHSVIEKGQTVTLRCDPISGHDNLYWYRRVMGKEIKFLLHFVKESKQDESGMPNNRFLAERTGGTYSTLKVQPAELEDSGVYFCASSQVRKGYFYEQYFGPGTRLTVT.

This clonotype was observed at least ten times. The chain is built from TRBV29-1 and TRBJ2-1; D possibly uses TRBD1 or TRBD2 (5 bases each). V lost 6 bases, J lost 4 bases, and 7 bases lay in between. Germline V gene data show CDR1 as SQVTM and CDR2 as ANQGSEA. This CDR3 is 11 amino acids long. In DNA form, the CDR3 reads TGCAGCGTGGGGGTATACAATGAGCAGTTCTTC. It encodes CSVGVYNEQFF.

This clonotype was counted between two and nine times. The V gene is TRBV30, the J gene TRBJ1-5; 9 nucleotides match TRBD1. The CDR3 is 13 amino acids. The V segment lost 1 base and the J segment 5 bases; nucleotides outside the gene matches: 0. Germline V gives CDR1 GTSNPN, CDR2 SVGIG (reference sequence). CDR3 sequence: CAWSGQGDQPQHF. The CDR3 nucleotides read TGTGCCTGGAGTGGACAGGGGGATCAGCCCCAGCATTTT. Supplemented by reference TRBV30 and TRBJ1-5, the full variable domain reads SQTIHQWPATLVQPVGSPLSLECTVEGTSNPNLYWYRQAAGRGLQLLFYSVGIGQISSEVPQNLSASRPQDRQFILSSKKLLLSDSGFYLCAWSGQGDQPQHFGDGTRLSIL.

The rearrangement links TRBV7-6 to TRBJ2-1, with 9 nucleotides matching TRBD1. Germline V gene data show CDR1 as SGHVS and CDR2 as FNYEAQ. CDR3 length: 17 amino acids. J gave up 9 bases and V 1 base, and 13 bases lay outside the gene matches. CDR3 sequence (DNA): TGTGCCAGCAGCTTAGGGGTTGGGGACAGGGCGTTGATTGAGCAGTTCTTC. Encoded protein: CASSLGVGDRALIEQFF. The full variable domain, completed using reference TRBV7-6 and TRBJ2-1, is GAGVSQSPRYKVTKRGQDVALRCDPISGHVSLYWYRQALGQGPEFLTYFNYEAQQDKSGLPNDRFSAERPEGSISTLTIQRTEQRDSAMYRCASSLGVGDRALIEQFFGPGTRLTVL.

This clonotype turned up a few times. The chain recombines TRBV6-1 with TRBJ2-4; 7 bases align to TRBD1. The CDR3 consists of 14 residues. The germline V gene has CDR1 MNHNS and CDR2 SASEGT. Trimming at V came to 5 bases and at J to 7 bases, leaving 8 bases not matched to a gene. Here the CDR3 reads CASSKQGFGNIQYF. In DNA form, the CDR3 reads TGTGCCAGCAGTAAACAGGGGTTCGGTAACATTCAGTACTTC.

This clonotype was seen a handful of times. The V call is TRBV7-9, the J call TRBJ2-7; weak D call: TRBD2 (6 bases). CDR3 length equals 16 residues. The V gene lost 1 base and the J gene lost 2 bases, with 15 bases spanning the gap. The germline gives CDR1 SEHNR, CDR2 FQNEAQ (reference sequence). The CDR3, as DNA: TGTGCCAGCAGCTTAGTCCGGGACTTCCCTACCTACGAGCAGTACTTC. It specifies CASSLVRDFPTYEQYF.

This clonotype occurred a few times. This sequence joins TRBV4-2 and TRBJ2-1, with 10 bases aligning to TRBD2. V gave up 0 bases and J gave up 3 bases; unmatched junction bases: 2. This CDR3 has 16 residues. Germline V gene lookup returns CDR1 LGHNA and CDR2 YNFKEQ. CDR3 nucleotides: TGTGCCAGCAGCCAAGATAAGCGGGGGGGCTACAATGAGCAGTTCTTC. Its translation: CASSQDKRGGYNEQFF.

This clonotype was observed once. The chain is built from TRBV20-1 and TRBJ1-2; D is undetermined. Germline assignment: CDR1 DFQATT and CDR2 SNEGSKA (reference sequence). The V gene lost 6 bases and the J gene lost 8 bases, with 19 bases spanning the gap. The CDR3 is 13 residues long. The chain's CDR3 is CSAAGRGLSGYTF. DNA of the CDR3: TGCAGTGCCGCCGGGAGAGGCCTGTCAGGCTACACCTTC.